This T cell receptor (beta chain) was recovered during a study of T-cell memory formation after mild COVID-19 (dated by TCRdb to the early 2020s). For the study in its entirety: TCR sequence clusters from the two donors were largely donor specific. The cohort comprised two young, previously healthy adult volunteers, one female and one male. In two donors, T-cell clones that expanded and contracted after mild COVID-19 were tracked by sequencing TCRalpha and TCRbeta repertoires over time. What the research found in general, with its limitations: Only a couple of mild cases were covered by the study, and larger cohorts that include severe cases with pre-infection samples were considered necessary. From day 15 to 85, contracting clones showed balanced CD4/CD8 phenotypes, whereas a second wave of clones that expanded from day 15 to 37 leaned towards CD4+. The detection of some responding clones in pre-infection memory suggests that pre-existing cross-reactive memory T cells joined the SARS-CoV-2 response. Whether the second-wave clones peaking on day 37 were SARS-CoV-2 specific was not confirmed. Contracting CD4+ clones turned up mainly in the CM and EM memory subsets, whereas EMRA was where CD8+ clones were enriched.

Ficoll-Paque density gradient centrifugation was the method used to isolate PBMCs. The CDR3 goes from the cysteine to the phenylalanine over 14 residues. CDR3 DNA only is kept here, 42 bases in frame from base 1. At the junction V is shortened by 2 bases and J by 4 bases; bases outside the gene matches: 3. The germline V gene provides CDR1 SGHVS and CDR2 FQNEAQ. With respect to this clonotype: Its binding antigen is unknown. Base quality data are lacking; no much larger clone is found one base away.

The reads were generated on an Illumina NovaSeq 6000. TCRalpha and TCRbeta cDNA libraries were built by 5'RACE with constant-segment primers, adding sample barcodes and unique molecular identifiers. Trizol reagent was used to extract RNA from every sample. Amplification of the libraries took two PCR steps, and the second step added a second sample barcode plus Illumina TruSeq adapters. Sequencing of libraries was performed on an Illumina NovaSeq with 2 x 150 bp paired-end reads. In the source study's methods: The reads were demultiplexed and collapsed into UMI-guided consensus sequences using migec v1.2.7. Using mixcr v2.1.11, the UMI consensuses were aligned to TRA and TRB V and J templates and assembled into clonotypes. A clonotype was counted as expanded or contracted only if both edgeR and NoisET called the change significant, with noise models trained on biological replicates. For edgeR calls, the cutoffs were a false discovery rate-adjusted p below 0.01 and a log2 fold-change threshold of 1. As an exploratory analysis of dynamics, PCA with hierarchical clustering was applied to max-normalized trajectories of the 1000 most abundant clonotypes. Separately sequenced CD4+ and CD8+ repertoires were used to assign a CD4 or CD8 phenotype to each responding clone. TCRdb reanalyzed the raw reads on its own, using fastp at Q25 for trimming and MiXCR for clone calling, and kept in-frame beta chains. Merged by CDR3 protein, the rows form single entries marked with the most common genes and DNA. The V and J calls shown here were made by TCRdb, not taken from the authors' results. Recorded for this sample are roughly 600,000 distinct CDR3 sequences; approximately 19% of them occurred a single time. The ten largest clones represent around 12% of the sample.

The chain links TRBV7-8 with TRBJ1-1; 8 of the junction bases match TRBD1. Sequencing was carried out using PBMCs or a T cell subset sorted from them (not recorded which). The source of this sequence is an adult woman who had mild COVID-19 (a few samples of this study predate the infection). The sample titles of this study are shuffled in the database, so cell type and time point are left out; the donor was told from shared clones. In nucleotides, the sequence is TGTGCCAGCAGCTTATCAGGGGGCGGCACTGAAGCTTTCTTT. It encodes CASSLSGGGTEAFF.